This T cell receptor beta chain stems from a study of cytotoxic CD8 clonotypes in ibrutinib-treated CLL. About the study: Response samples came after a median 12 months of treatment, range 6 to 36.

Study results and limitations: Progressing and sustained-remission patients had different sampling times.

The table came from immunoSEQ multiplex PCR; TCRdb's copy has only in-frame clones and leaves some out. The table lists some 140,000 clones, under 95% of them singletons, with 10% to 13% in the top ten. With regard to this clone: Its cognate antigen is unknown.

This CDR3 is built from 13 residues. Germline CDR1 is MNHEY and CDR2 is SVGAGI. V was cut by 6 bases and J by 3 bases, with 9 bases left in between. This clonotype was obtained from a human donor with chronic lymphocytic leukemia. The starting material was PBMCs, obtained after 12 months of ibrutinib treatment. The chain combines TRBV6-5 with TRBJ1-5; TRBD1 might be the D (5 bases). CDR3 residues: CASRGGFNQPQHF. The CDR3 DNA reads TGTGCCAGCAGGGGGGGTTTCAATCAGCCCCAGCATTTT.